The clone carrying this T cell receptor beta chain has ten or more counts. Antigen unknown. CDR1 SGHAT and CDR2 FQDESV come from the germline V gene (reference sequence). This CDR3 has 17 residues. Trimming took off 5 bases at V and 0 bases at J, with 18 bases between the two ends. Samples came from axillary lymph nodes draining the breast cancer. TCRdb itself ran the multiplex PCR reads through MiXCR, one entry per CDR3 protein. This table has more than 85,000 distinct CDR3 sequences, about 20% appearing once. This entry comes from a study of breast tumors, draining lymph nodes, adjacent tissues. Study-level results: Tumor repertoires ranked between lymph nodes and nontumor tissue in diversity, with V and J gene preferences. Tumor T cell lymph node origin was a supported hypothesis, not proven. Luminal-like breast cancer showed significantly greater tumor-nontumor repertoire similarity than basal-like breast cancer did. Most tumor T cells seemingly derive from lymph node, then expand in tumor.

This chain uses TRBV11-1 with TRBJ2-3, with D perhaps matching TRBD2 (5 bases). Sequencing used axillary lymph node tissue. The sequence came from a female donor with breast cancer. Some clones in this sample may be carry-over from other donors' samples. The CDR3, as DNA: TGTGCCAGCAGCGCGGCTCTGGGAGTACGGAGCACAGATACGCAGTATTTT. This gives the protein CASSAALGVRSTDTQYF. Full variable domain (missing parts from reference TRBV11-1 and TRBJ2-3): EAEVAQSPRYKITEKSQAVAFWCDPISGHATLYWYRQILGQGPELLVQFQDESVVDDSQLPKDRFSAERLKGVDSTLKIQPAELGDSAMYLCASSAALGVRSTDTQYFGPGTRLTVL.